The 8 T cell receptor beta chains listed next were all sequenced from one sample in a study of CD8+CD57+ T cells in acquired aplastic anemia. The template for TCR beta VDJ and CDR3 sequence profiling was genomic DNA. TCRdb processed the reads anew with MiXCR; each CDR3 protein has one entry. The sample lists about 130,000 distinct CDR3 sequences; 48% were seen once. Sequenced input: sorted CD4+, CD8+, or CD8+CD57+ T cells (not recorded which) from PBMCs. The origin of the receptors is a human donor in good health, serving as a control.

This clonotype was observed at least ten times. CDR3 sequence reads: CSASLWRDTQYF. DNA of the CDR3: TGCAGTGCTAGTCTCTGGCGGGATACGCAGTATTTT. The chain is built from TRBV20-1 and TRBJ2-3; D is ambiguous. Germline V CDR1 and CDR2: DFQATT, SNEGSKA (reference sequence). This CDR3 spans 12 amino acids. Deletions cut 3 bases from V and 6 bases from J, with 10 bases between.

Written as DNA, the CDR3 is TGTGCCAGCAGCTCCACAGCGGGGCGGGACTACAATGAGCAGTTCTTC. Protein product: CASSSTAGRDYNEQFF. The chain combines TRBV11-1 with TRBJ2-1; 7 bases align to TRBD2. CDR1 and CDR2 (germline): SGHAT, FQDESV (reference sequence). The CDR3 sequence is 16 residues long. V shed 4 bases, J shed 3 bases, and the junction held 9 bases outside the gene matches.

This clonotype was found a few times. Possible read error: a much larger clone is one base away. The rearrangement uses TRBV12-3 or TRBV12-4 and TRBJ1-1; D may be TRBD1 (5 bases). Deletions cut 6 bases from V and 6 bases from J, with 14 bases between. The CDR3 consists of 13 residues. The CDR3 DNA follows: TGTGCCAGCAGAGGGACGAGCAACGCTGAAGCTTTCTTT. Its translation is CASRGTSNAEAFF.

J is TRBJ2-1 and V is TRBV11-2; TRBD2 might be the D (6 bases). V dropped 4 bases and J dropped 5 bases, with 15 bases sitting between them. Looked up from germline, CDR1 is SGHAT and CDR2 is FQNNGV. The CDR3 sequence is 15 residues long. The chain's CDR3 is CASSWAGGVDNEQFF. CDR3 nucleotide sequence: TGTGCCAGCAGCTGGGCTGGAGGGGTGGACAATGAGCAGTTCTTC.

J is TRBJ1-5 and V is TRBV7-8; 9 bases fit TRBD1. The CDR3 is 15 amino acids. The germline V gene encodes CDR1 SGHVS and CDR2 FQNEAQ. J gave up 7 bases and V 5 bases, and 9 bases lay outside the gene matches. The CDR3: CASSPPGTGRQPQHF. In DNA, the CDR3 is TGTGCCAGCAGCCCACCCGGGACAGGGAGGCAGCCCCAGCATTTT.

This clonotype came up once. This chain links TRBV12-3 or TRBV12-4 with TRBJ1-5, with D unclear. This CDR3 contains 13 residues. Trimming removed 3 bases at V and 2 bases at J, with 5 bases between. This CDR3 is CASSFQGNQPQHF. The CDR3 coding sequence is TGTGCCAGCAGTTTTCAAGGCAATCAGCCCCAGCATTTT.

The chain is built from TRBV19 and TRBJ2-7; the match to TRBD1 covers 8 bases. The ends lost 5 bases at V and 6 bases at J; junction bases unmatched: 6. The CDR3 covers 13 residues. Germline CDR1 LNHDA, CDR2 SQIVND (reference sequence). The CDR3 sequence is CASSQQGGVEQYF. The DNA for the CDR3 is TGTGCCAGTAGTCAACAGGGGGGCGTCGAGCAGTACTTC.

The chain recombines TRBV18 with TRBJ2-2; TRBD1 agrees at 11 bases. Per germline, CDR1 KGHSH and CDR2 LQKENI. V trimming: 7 bases; J trimming: 5 bases; junction bases outside the gene matches: 3. This CDR3 region has 14 residues. The CDR3 nucleotides read TGTGCCAGCTACGGACAGGGGGCTACCGGGGAGCTGTTTTTT. Protein sequence: CASYGQGATGELFF.